This passage covers 30 T cell receptor beta chains from one sample sequenced in a study of T cell repertoires in cytomegalovirus infection. Antigen specificity for these receptors is unknown. From the reads, TCRdb called clonotypes with MiXCR, one entry per CDR3 protein. The table lists about 700,000 distinct CDR3 sequences, 30% to 35% of them singletons. This sample comprised cultured PBMCs, obtained from culture after CMV antigen stimulation. Receptors originate from a human donor in good health (CMV status not recorded). Some clones in this sample may be carry-over from other donors' samples.

Only a few counts were recorded for this clonotype. The V call is TRBV6-2 or TRBV6-3, the J call TRBJ2-5, with D possibly called TRBD1 or TRBD2 (5 bases each). The germline CDR1 and CDR2 sequences are MNHEY and SVGEGT. CDR3 size: 13 residues. V dropped 7 bases and J dropped 9 bases, with 18 bases sitting between them. The CDR3 region is CASTLGEMGAQYF. As DNA, the CDR3 is TGTGCCAGCACTCTAGGAGAGATGGGGGCCCAGTACTTC.

Here the CDR3 reads CASSEARAYEQYF. For the CDR3, the DNA is TGTGCCAGCAGTGAAGCCAGGGCCTACGAGCAGTACTTC. The gene calls are TRBV6-1 and TRBJ2-7; maybe TRBD1 (5 bases). The ends were cut back, 0 bases at V and 2 bases at J, with 5 bases in the middle. The CDR3 sequence is 13 residues long. Germline CDR1 reads MNHNS; CDR2 reads SASEGT.

V and J are TRBV6-1 and TRBJ2-1; TRBD2 agrees at 10 bases. The length of the CDR3 is 17 residues. The germline V gene has CDR1 MNHNS and CDR2 SASEGT. The trim removed 6 bases at V and 2 bases at J, leaving 10 bases unmatched. CDR3: CASRGGRTSGTYNEQFF. In DNA, the CDR3 is TGTGCCAGCAGGGGAGGGAGGACTAGCGGAACCTACAATGAGCAGTTCTTC.

The chain uses TRBV20-1 and TRBJ2-5; D is perhaps TRBD1 or TRBD2 (5 bases each). CDR3 length: 13 residues. V was shortened by 4 bases and J by 4 bases, with 13 bases between the two germline ends. Germline CDR1 DFQATT, CDR2 SNEGSKA (reference sequence). The CDR3 is CSAKPGHRETQYF. CDR3 coding DNA: TGCAGTGCTAAGCCGGGGCATCGAGAGACCCAGTACTTC.

This CDR3 reads CASSRPNRTANYGYTF. CDR3 coding DNA: TGCGCCAGCAGCCGACCGAACCGGACAGCTAACTATGGCTACACCTTC. The rearrangement joins TRBV5-1 to TRBJ1-2; the D gene is possibly TRBD1 (6 bases). In germline, CDR1 is SGHRS, CDR2 YFSETQ. Trimming cost V 4 bases and J 0 bases, with 16 bases left between them. This CDR3 has 16 amino acids.

The chain carries TRBV7-2 and TRBJ2-3; unclear D gene. The CDR3 sequence is 12 residues long. Trimming cost V 4 bases and J 5 bases, with 7 bases left between them. Germline CDR1 reads SGHTA; CDR2 reads FQGNSA. This chain's CDR3 is CASSYDIDTQYF. CDR3 DNA sequence: TGTGCCAGCAGCTACGACATAGATACGCAGTATTTT.

This clonotype appeared a few times. V usage is TRBV12-3 or TRBV12-4 and J usage is TRBJ2-1, with 12 bases aligning to TRBD2. The V and J ends lost 6 bases and 2 bases, in that order; junction bases with no gene match: 5. CDR3 length equals 16 residues. The CDR3 bases are TGTGCCAGCAGCCGGACTAGCGGGGTTCCCTACAATGAGCAGTTCTTC. Translated, it gives CASSRTSGVPYNEQFF.

The chain carries TRBV7-6 and TRBJ1-3; 7 bases fit TRBD1. This CDR3 region has 15 residues. Germline CDR1 reads SGHVS; CDR2 reads FNYEAQ. J was trimmed by 7 bases and V by 5 bases; bases with no gene match: 11. CDR3 nucleotide sequence: TGTGCCAGCAGCCCGGACAGGTTGAGTCGGAACACCATATATTTT. Translating gives CASSPDRLSRNTIYF.

This clonotype was detected a few times. The V gene is TRBV19, the J gene TRBJ1-1; D is uncertain. The CDR3 contains 15 residues. V was trimmed by 5 bases and J by 4 bases, leaving 17 bases between them. In germline, CDR1 is LNHDA, CDR2 SQIVND (reference sequence). The chain's CDR3 is CASSPEPRRSTEAFF. The CDR3 DNA is TGTGCCAGTAGTCCGGAACCTAGAAGGTCCACTGAAGCTTTCTTT.

The table lists this clonotype with a few counts. The J gene is TRBJ1-5, the V gene TRBV6-5; D uncertain. Germline V gene data show CDR1 as MNHEY and CDR2 as SVGAGI. V was trimmed by 5 bases and J by 0 bases, leaving 8 bases between them. CDR3 length: 14 residues. Here the CDR3 reads CASSGSYSNQPQHF. CDR3 in DNA: TGTGCCAGCAGTGGTTCTTATAGCAATCAGCCCCAGCATTTT.

This clonotype turned up a few times. The chain is built from TRBV20-1 and TRBJ2-1; no reliable D call. V was clipped by 5 bases and J by 6 bases, with 11 bases between them. The V gene's germline CDR1 is DFQATT and CDR2 SNEGSKA (reference sequence). CDR3 length: 12 amino acids. The CDR3 DNA follows: TGCAGTGCTCACGCCTCGTTCAATGAGCAGTTCTTC. As protein: CSAHASFNEQFF.

J is TRBJ2-7 and V is TRBV20-1; TRBD2 matches 13 bases. Losses at the gene ends were 6 bases for V and 0 bases for J; bases not matched to a gene: 8. CDR3 length: 16 amino acids. Germline loops: CDR1 DFQATT, CDR2 SNEGSKA (reference sequence). The CDR3 region is CSATGLAGVSSYEQYF. DNA for the CDR3: TGCAGTGCGACAGGACTAGCGGGAGTGAGCTCCTACGAGCAGTACTTC.

The chain links TRBV6-2 or TRBV6-3 to TRBJ2-1, with TRBD2 matching 7 bases. This CDR3 has 15 amino acids. J lost 6 bases, V lost 5 bases, and 10 bases had no gene match. Germline values: CDR1 MNHEY, CDR2 SVGEGT. This chain's CDR3 is CASSRRLASSNEQFF. The CDR3 DNA follows: TGTGCCAGCAGTCGCCGACTAGCATCAAGCAATGAGCAGTTCTTC.

This clonotype has only a few counts. The rearrangement joins TRBV6-6 to TRBJ1-5; D is undetermined. Germline assignment: CDR1 MNHNY and CDR2 SVGAGI (reference sequence). The ends were cut back, 6 bases at V and 5 bases at J, with 8 bases in the middle. The CDR3 loop spans 12 amino acids. The CDR3 spells CASRLADQPQHF. CDR3 coding DNA: TGTGCCAGCAGACTAGCCGATCAGCCCCAGCATTTT.

This clonotype was seen at least ten times. This CDR3 reads CASSLVAGGGETQYF. DNA of the CDR3: TGTGCCAGCAGTTTGGTAGCGGGAGGGGGAGAGACCCAGTACTTC. The chain employs TRBV12-3 or TRBV12-4 and TRBJ2-5, with TRBD2 identical over 11 bases. The V and J ends lost 3 bases and 4 bases, in that order; junction bases with no gene match: 4. The CDR3 spans 15 residues.

V and J are TRBV6-1 and TRBJ2-4; 7 bases are shared with TRBD2. The CDR3 length is 15 residues. Per germline, CDR1 MNHNS and CDR2 SASEGT. Trimming removed 9 bases from V and 6 bases from J; junction bases left unmatched: 14. CDR3 nucleotides: TGTGCCAGTAGCAAGGTTGGAACGGGGGGAAACATTCAGTACTTC. It is translated as CASSKVGTGGNIQYF.

The table lists this clonotype with a few counts. The rearrangement links TRBV7-6 to TRBJ2-1, with unresolved D. The CDR3 runs to 13 residues. Germline CDR1 is SGHVS and CDR2 is FNYEAQ. Trimming took 5 bases from V and 4 from J, leaving 9 bases between them. The chain's CDR3 is CASSPRPYNEQFF. For the CDR3, the DNA is TGTGCCAGCAGCCCTCGACCATACAATGAGCAGTTCTTC.

Here the CDR3 DNA reads TGTGCCAGCAGCCCAGACAGCTCTGGGGCCAACGTCCTGACTTTC. The encoded protein is CASSPDSSGANVLTF. The chain joins TRBV12-3 or TRBV12-4 to TRBJ2-6; a possible D gene is TRBD1 (5 bases). The CDR3 covers 15 residues. V gave up 6 bases and J gave up 0 bases, with 9 bases separating them.

The V and J genes are TRBV10-3 and TRBJ2-3, with a weak D call TRBD1 (5 bases). This CDR3 spans 15 amino acids. Germline CDR1 and CDR2: ENHRY and SYGVKD. V was trimmed by 7 bases and J by 2 bases, leaving 16 bases between them. CDR3 amino acids: CAITRRQGNTDTQYF. The CDR3 nucleotides are TGTGCCATCACCCGAAGGCAGGGAAACACAGATACGCAGTATTTT.

The chain is built from TRBV28 and TRBJ2-3, with D perhaps TRBD1 or TRBD2 (6 bases each). This CDR3 has 16 residues. Germline CDR1 MDHEN, CDR2 SYDVKM. Trimming cost V 3 bases and J 2 bases, with 15 bases left between them. This CDR3 is CASSLGGDSDTDTQYF. The CDR3 DNA reads as TGTGCCAGCAGTTTGGGGGGCGACTCCGACACAGATACGCAGTATTTT.

This clonotype was seen only a few times. V gene TRBV19 combines with J gene TRBJ2-3; 7 nucleotides match TRBD1. Per germline, CDR1 LNHDA and CDR2 SQIVND (reference sequence). The junction had 7 bases not matched to a gene; V was cut back by 8 bases and J by 5 bases. This CDR3 region has 13 residues. The CDR3 is CASGTEEKDTQYF. CDR3 DNA: TGTGCCAGTGGGACAGAAGAGAAAGATACGCAGTATTTT.

The chain uses TRBV5-4 and TRBJ2-1; D perhaps matches TRBD1 (6 bases). V was trimmed by 4 bases and J by 10 bases, leaving 12 bases between them. Germline CDR1 and CDR2: SGHNT and YYREEE (reference sequence). The CDR3 totals 12 residues. CDR3 nucleotide sequence: TGTGCCAGCAGCCCCACAGGGCTCGAGCAGTTCTTC. This translates into CASSPTGLEQFF. Drawing the rest from reference TRBV5-4 and TRBJ2-1, the complete variable domain is ETGVTQSPTHLIKTRGQQVTLRCSSQSGHNTVSWYQQALGQGPQFIFQYYREEENGRGNFPPRFSGLQFPNYSSELNVNALELDDSALYLCASSPTGLEQFFGPGTRLTVL.

The V call is TRBV6-2 or TRBV6-3, the J call TRBJ1-2; D might be TRBD1 (5 bases). Trimming shortened V by 8 bases and J by 5 bases, and 24 bases separated the two germline ends. CDR1 is MNHEY, CDR2 SVGEGT, per germline. CDR3 length equals 16 residues. The chain's CDR3 is CASGGAAGRWDYGYTF. As DNA, the CDR3 is TGTGCCAGCGGTGGGGCGGCAGGACGATGGGATTATGGCTACACCTTC.

This chain links TRBV7-2 with TRBJ2-6, with TRBD2 matching 7 bases. The CDR3 has 14 amino acids. The germline V gene has CDR1 SGHTA and CDR2 FQGNSA. V dropped 5 bases and J dropped 8; count of bases not matched to a gene: 6. This chain's CDR3 is CASSQRRGSNVLTF. The CDR3 nucleotides are TGTGCCAGCAGCCAACGGCGGGGGTCCAACGTCCTGACTTTC.

This clonotype turned up a few times. This chain joins TRBV12-5 and TRBJ2-3, with 10 bases matching TRBD1. The germline CDR1 and CDR2 sequences are LGHNT and FRNRAP. J gave up 3 bases and V 6 bases, and 3 bases lay outside the gene matches. CDR3 length equals 14 residues. CDR3 protein: CASGPGQGTDTQYF. DNA of the CDR3: TGTGCTAGTGGCCCGGGACAGGGGACAGATACGCAGTATTTT.

The chain uses TRBV6-5 and TRBJ1-2; maybe TRBD1 (5 bases). Germline V CDR1 and CDR2: MNHEY, SVGAGI. V lost 2 bases and J lost 8, with 15 bases in between. The CDR3 sequence is 14 residues long. The CDR3 nucleotides are TGTGCCAGCAGTTACCGGGACGGAAGATTAGGCTACACCTTC. Encoded protein: CASSYRDGRLGYTF.

The chain is built from TRBV2 and TRBJ2-7; D unclear. Per germline, CDR1 SNHLY and CDR2 FYNNEI. Trimming pared 10 bases from V and 4 bases from J, leaving 8 bases between. This CDR3 region has 10 residues. This chain's CDR3 is CATAVYEQYF. CDR3 sequence (DNA): TGTGCCACAGCAGTGTACGAGCAGTACTTC.

J is TRBJ2-7 and V is TRBV7-2; TRBD2 agrees at 12 bases. Germline V CDR1 and CDR2: SGHTA, FQGNSA. The CDR3 has 13 amino acids. V lost 7 bases, J lost 5 bases, and 3 bases stayed unmatched. Written as DNA, the CDR3 is TGTGCCAGCACTAGCGGGGGGGTCCACGAGCAGTACTTC. Protein: CASTSGGVHEQYF.

J is TRBJ2-3 and V is TRBV7-8; 12 nucleotides match TRBD2. The junction had 10 bases not matched to a gene; V was cut back by 4 bases and J by 5 bases. The CDR3 runs 17 residues. Germline values: CDR1 SGHVS, CDR2 FQNEAQ. Here the CDR3 DNA reads TGTGCCAGCAGCTCGAAAGGACTAGCGGGATCGGTAGATACGCAGTATTTT. It encodes CASSSKGLAGSVDTQYF.

A few counts support this clonotype. V and J are TRBV28 and TRBJ2-1, with D perhaps matching TRBD2 (5 bases). Germline CDR1 MDHEN, CDR2 SYDVKM. This CDR3 is built from 14 residues. V was shortened by 8 bases and J by 4 bases, with 15 bases between the two germline ends. CDR3 loop: CASGGRPLYNEQFF. In DNA, the CDR3 is TGTGCCAGCGGCGGGCGACCACTTTACAATGAGCAGTTCTTC. The variable domain in full, completed from reference TRBV28 and TRBJ2-1, reads DVKVTQSSRYLVKRTGEKVFLECVQDMDHENMFWYRQDPGLGLRLIYFSYDVKMKEKGDIPEGYSVSREKKERFSLILESASTNQTSMYLCASGGRPLYNEQFFGPGTRLTVL.